Only a few counts were recorded for the clone carrying this T cell receptor beta chain. TCRdb recomputed clones from the PCR reads via MiXCR. The sample carries some 27,000 clones, 20% recorded once. All patients reached thyroid surgery having received no treatment beforehand. Germline values: CDR1 MRHNA, CDR2 SNTAGT. The ends were cut back, 0 bases at V and 8 bases at J, with 13 bases in the middle. There are 14 residues in the CDR3. The sample comes from a study of metastatic and nonmetastatic thyroid tumors. The sequenced material came from blood. This TCR was recovered from a male donor with papillary thyroid cancer or a benign thyroid nodule (not recorded which). Some clones in this sample may be carry-over from other donors' samples. The chain carries TRBV6-4 and TRBJ1-2, with no clear D. The CDR3 loop reads CASSDSKRVGGYTF. The CDR3 coding sequence is TGTGCCAGCAGTGACTCGAAAAGGGTTGGCGGCTACACCTTC.